Below, 8 T cell receptor beta chains from the same sample are listed, as sequenced in a study of cytomegalovirus exposure and HLA in healthy donors. The data were produced by immunoSEQ multiplex PCR, yet TCRdb's version contains in-frame clones alone and is incomplete. The data contain under 200,000 clones, around nine tenths of them singletons. Specimen: PBMCs. The receptors here all came from a woman under 30 in good health and CMV-seropositive.

The count of this clone is one. The chain uses TRBV30 and TRBJ2-5; D unresolved. Trimming took off 0 bases at V and 2 bases at J, with 7 bases between the two ends. CDR3 length: 13 residues. Germline V gene sequence: CDR1 GTSNPN, CDR2 SVGIG (reference sequence). DNA of the CDR3: TGTGCCTGGAGTGTAACCAGGCAAGAGACCCAGTACTTC. Translating it yields CAWSVTRQETQYF.

The chain carries TRBV7-2 and TRBJ2-7, with a tentative D call TRBD1 (6 bases). Trimming took 5 bases from V and 0 from J, leaving 11 bases between them. The CDR3 runs to 14 residues. CDR1 and CDR2 from the germline V gene are SGHTA and FQGNSA. The DNA for the CDR3 is TGTGCCAGCAGCCCACGACAGGTCTCCTACGAGCAGTACTTC. This sequence encodes CASSPRQVSYEQYF.

V usage is TRBV11-2 and J usage is TRBJ2-4; 8 nucleotides match TRBD1. V was pared by 5 bases and J by 7 bases, with 1 base of the junction left unmatched. Germline CDR1 SGHAT, CDR2 FQNNGV. CDR3 length: 12 residues. The CDR3 DNA sequence: TGTGCCAGCAGCCGACAGGGGAACATTCAGTACTTC. Amino acids: CASSRQGNIQYF.

J is TRBJ2-1 and V is TRBV2, with 7 bases fitting TRBD1. Losses at the gene ends were 6 bases for V and 1 base for J; bases not matched to a gene: 6. The CDR3 is 15 amino acids. Germline assignment: CDR1 SNHLY and CDR2 FYNNEI. The DNA for the CDR3 is TGTGCCAGCAGCCAATGGGACAGTTCCTACAATGAGCAGTTCTTC. Protein product: CASSQWDSSYNEQFF.

V usage is TRBV7-3 and J usage is TRBJ2-1, with 11 bases identical to TRBD2. The CDR3 runs 15 residues. From germline, CDR1 is SGHTA and CDR2 FQGTGA. J gave up 4 bases and V 4 bases, and 3 bases lay outside the gene matches. The CDR3 loop reads CASSSGLAVYNEQFF. In DNA, the CDR3 is TGTGCCAGCAGCTCGGGACTAGCGGTATACAATGAGCAGTTCTTC.

This chain connects TRBV6-1 to TRBJ2-1; TRBD2 agrees at 7 bases. Per the germline V gene, CDR1 is MNHNS and CDR2 is SASEGT. Trimming cost V 3 bases and J 9 bases; bases outside gene matches: 8. This CDR3 has 14 amino acids. CDR3 protein: CASSDTGGQGEQFF. CDR3 sequence (DNA): TGTGCCAGCAGTGATACGGGAGGTCAGGGTGAGCAGTTCTTC.

The chain couples TRBV6-5 to TRBJ2-3; 7 bases line up with TRBD2. V gave up 0 bases and J gave up 7 bases; unmatched junction bases: 10. This CDR3 spans 16 amino acids. Germline assignment: CDR1 MNHEY and CDR2 SVGAGI. The CDR3 protein is CASSYSSSGLAHTQYF. The CDR3 DNA reads as TGTGCCAGCAGTTACTCGTCTAGCGGCCTTGCTCATACGCAGTATTTT.

The chain employs TRBV5-4 and TRBJ2-1, with 7 bases lining up with TRBD1. This CDR3 comprises 16 residues. CDR1 and CDR2 from the germline V gene are SGHNT and YYREEE (reference sequence). Trimming removed 4 bases from V and 9 bases from J; junction bases left unmatched: 16. The CDR3 sequence: CASSPGQAKTMREQFF. Written as DNA, the CDR3 is TGTGCCAGCAGCCCCGGACAGGCAAAGACAATGCGTGAGCAGTTCTTC.